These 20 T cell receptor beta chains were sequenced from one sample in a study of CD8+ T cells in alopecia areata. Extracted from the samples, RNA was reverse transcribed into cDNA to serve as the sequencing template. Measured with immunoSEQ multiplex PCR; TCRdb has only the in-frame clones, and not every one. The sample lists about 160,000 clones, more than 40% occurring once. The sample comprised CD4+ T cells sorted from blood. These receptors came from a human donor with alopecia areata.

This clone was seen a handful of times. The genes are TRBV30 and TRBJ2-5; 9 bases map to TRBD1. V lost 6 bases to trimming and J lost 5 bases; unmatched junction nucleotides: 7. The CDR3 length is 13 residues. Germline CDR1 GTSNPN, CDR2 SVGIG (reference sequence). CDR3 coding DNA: TGTGCCTGCAGGACAGGGGCATTGGAGACCCAGTACTTC. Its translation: CACRTGALETQYF.

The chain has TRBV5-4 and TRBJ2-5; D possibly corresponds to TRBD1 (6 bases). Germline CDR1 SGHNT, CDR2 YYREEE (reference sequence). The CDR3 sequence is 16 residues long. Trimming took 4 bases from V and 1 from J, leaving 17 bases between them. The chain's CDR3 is CASSQGFGSSQETQYF. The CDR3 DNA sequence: TGTGCCAGCAGCCAGGGGTTCGGCAGCAGCCAAGAGACCCAGTACTTC.

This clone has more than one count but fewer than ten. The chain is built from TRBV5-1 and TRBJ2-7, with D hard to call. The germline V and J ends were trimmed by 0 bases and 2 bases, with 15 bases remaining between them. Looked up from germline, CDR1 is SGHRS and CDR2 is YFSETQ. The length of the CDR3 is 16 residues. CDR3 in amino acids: CASSLATIAEPYEQYF. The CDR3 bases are TGCGCCAGCAGCTTGGCCACGATAGCAGAGCCCTACGAGCAGTACTTC.

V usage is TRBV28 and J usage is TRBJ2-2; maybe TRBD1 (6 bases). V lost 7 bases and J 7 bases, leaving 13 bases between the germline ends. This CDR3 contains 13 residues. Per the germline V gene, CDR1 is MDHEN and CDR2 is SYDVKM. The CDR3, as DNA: TGTGCCAGCACTAGTGGGGGCTTCGGGGAGCTGTTTTTT. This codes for CASTSGGFGELFF. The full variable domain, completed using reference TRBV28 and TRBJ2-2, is DVKVTQSSRYLVKRTGEKVFLECVQDMDHENMFWYRQDPGLGLRLIYFSYDVKMKEKGDIPEGYSVSREKKERFSLILESASTNQTSMYLCASTSGGFGELFFGEGSRLTVL.

In nucleotides, the CDR3 is TGTGCCAGCAGAGGGGCCAACACCGGGGAGCTGTTTTTT. Translating it yields CASRGANTGELFF. This chain joins TRBV25-1 and TRBJ2-2; D might be TRBD1 (5 bases). V lost 6 bases and J lost 2, with 7 bases in between. The CDR3 has 13 residues. Germline CDR1 and CDR2: MGHDK and SYGVNS. The full variable domain, rest sourced from reference TRBV25-1 and TRBJ2-2, is EADIYQTPRYLVIGTGKKITLECSQTMGHDKMYWYQQDPGMELHLIHYSYGVNSTEKGDLSSESTVSRIRTEHFPLTLESARPSHTSQYLCASRGANTGELFFGEGSRLTVL.

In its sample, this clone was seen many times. CDR3 sequence: CASELEPAFF. DNA for the CDR3: TGTGCCAGCGAATTAGAGCCAGCTTTCTTT. This chain connects TRBV7-9 to TRBJ1-1; D call uncertain. V was trimmed by 8 bases and J by 10 bases, leaving 11 bases between them. Germline V CDR1 and CDR2: SEHNR, FQNEAQ (reference sequence). The CDR3 is made up of 10 amino acids.

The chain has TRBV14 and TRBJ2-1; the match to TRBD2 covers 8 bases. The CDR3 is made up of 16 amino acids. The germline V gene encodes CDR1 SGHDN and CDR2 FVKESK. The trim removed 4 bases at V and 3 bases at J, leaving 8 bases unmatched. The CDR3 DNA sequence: TGTGCCAGCAGCCGTCTAGCGGGTCTCCACTACAATGAGCAGTTCTTC. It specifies CASSRLAGLHYNEQFF.

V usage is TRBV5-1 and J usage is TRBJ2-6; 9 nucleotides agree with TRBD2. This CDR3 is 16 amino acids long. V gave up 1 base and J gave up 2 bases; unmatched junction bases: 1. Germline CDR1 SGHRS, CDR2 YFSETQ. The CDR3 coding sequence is TGCGCCAGCAGCTTGCGGACTAGCGCTGGGGCCAACGTCCTGACTTTC. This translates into CASSLRTSAGANVLTF. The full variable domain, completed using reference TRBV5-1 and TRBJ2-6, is KAGVTQTPRYLIKTRGQQVTLSCSPISGHRSVSWYQQTPGQGLQFLFEYFSETQRNKGNFPGRFSGRQFSNSRSEMNVSTLELGDSALYLCASSLRTSAGANVLTFGAGSRLTVL.

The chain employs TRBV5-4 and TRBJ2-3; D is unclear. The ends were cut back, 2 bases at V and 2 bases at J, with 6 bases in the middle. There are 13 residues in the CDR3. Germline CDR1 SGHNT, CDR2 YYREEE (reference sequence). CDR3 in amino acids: CASSLSPTDTQYF. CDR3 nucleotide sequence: TGTGCCAGCAGCTTATCACCCACAGATACGCAGTATTTT.

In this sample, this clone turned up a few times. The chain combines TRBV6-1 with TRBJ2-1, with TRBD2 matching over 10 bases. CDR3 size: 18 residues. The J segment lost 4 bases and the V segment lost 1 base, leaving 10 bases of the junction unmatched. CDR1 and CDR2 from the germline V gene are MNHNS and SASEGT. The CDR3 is CASSEVPLPSGGYNEQFF. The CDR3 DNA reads TGTGCCAGCAGTGAAGTTCCCCTCCCTAGCGGGGGATACAATGAGCAGTTCTTC.

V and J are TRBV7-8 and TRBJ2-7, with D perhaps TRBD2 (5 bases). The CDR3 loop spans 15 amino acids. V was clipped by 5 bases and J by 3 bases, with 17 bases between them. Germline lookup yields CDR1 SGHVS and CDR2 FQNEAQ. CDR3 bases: TGTGCCAGCAGCCGCCTTGAGGGCCAAGTCTACGAGCAGTACTTC. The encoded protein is CASSRLEGQVYEQYF. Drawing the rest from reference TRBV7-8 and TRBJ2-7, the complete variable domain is GAGVSQSPRYKVAKRGQDVALRCDPISGHVSLFWYQQALGQGPEFLTYFQNEAQLDKSGLPSDRFFAERPEGSVSTLKIQRTQQEDSAVYLCASSRLEGQVYEQYFGPGTRLTVT.

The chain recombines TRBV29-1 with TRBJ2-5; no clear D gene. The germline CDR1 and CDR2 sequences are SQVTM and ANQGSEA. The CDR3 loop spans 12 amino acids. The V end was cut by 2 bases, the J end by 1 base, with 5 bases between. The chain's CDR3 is CSVEHGQETQYF. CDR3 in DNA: TGCAGCGTTGAACACGGCCAAGAGACCCAGTACTTC.

Here the CDR3 reads CASSLEGEQFF. DNA of the CDR3: TGCGCCAGCAGCTTGGAGGGGGAGCAGTTCTTC. The J gene is TRBJ2-1, the V gene TRBV5-1, with D maybe TRBD1 (5 bases). Trimming shortened V by 0 bases and J by 10 bases, and 5 bases separated the two germline ends. CDR1 SGHRS and CDR2 YFSETQ come from the germline V gene. The CDR3 totals 11 residues. The full variable domain, in which reference TRBV5-1 and TRBJ2-1 provide the parts outside the CDR3, is KAGVTQTPRYLIKTRGQQVTLSCSPISGHRSVSWYQQTPGQGLQFLFEYFSETQRNKGNFPGRFSGRQFSNSRSEMNVSTLELGDSALYLCASSLEGEQFFGPGTRLTVL.

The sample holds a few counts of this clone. CDR3 loop: CASSLGSSHNEQFF. Written as DNA, the CDR3 is TGTGCCAGCAGCTTGGGATCTAGCCACAATGAGCAGTTCTTC. The genes are TRBV5-4 and TRBJ2-1, with D perhaps matching TRBD2 (5 bases). The V and J ends lost 0 bases and 5 bases respectively, with 9 bases between them. The germline V gene encodes CDR1 SGHNT and CDR2 YYREEE (reference sequence). The CDR3 contains 14 residues.

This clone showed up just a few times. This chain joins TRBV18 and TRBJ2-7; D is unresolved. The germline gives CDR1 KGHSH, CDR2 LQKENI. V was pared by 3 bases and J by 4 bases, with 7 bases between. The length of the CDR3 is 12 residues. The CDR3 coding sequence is TGTGCCAGCTCACCCCAGGCTTACGAGCAGTACTTC. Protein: CASSPQAYEQYF. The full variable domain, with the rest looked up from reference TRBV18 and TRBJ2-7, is NAGVMQNPRHLVRRRGQEARLRCSPMKGHSHVYWYRQLPEEGLKFMVYLQKENIIDESGMPKERFSAEFPKEGPSILRIQQVVRGDSAAYFCASSPQAYEQYFGPGTRLTVT.

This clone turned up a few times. CDR3 coding DNA: TGTGCCAGCAGTCCACGGAGCGAGCAGTACTTC. Translated, it gives CASSPRSEQYF. The chain links TRBV6-6 to TRBJ2-7; D remains ambiguous. Germline V gene sequence: CDR1 MNHNY, CDR2 SVGAGI (reference sequence). V lost 5 bases, J lost 6 bases, and 8 bases lay in between. CDR3 length: 11 amino acids.

CDR3 sequence (DNA): TGCAGCGTTGAAATGGCTAGCGGGAGCTACAATGAGCAGTTCTTC. This codes for CSVEMASGSYNEQFF. This chain uses TRBV29-1 with TRBJ2-1; 10 bases map to TRBD2. This CDR3 is 15 amino acids long. With 2 bases clipped from V and 3 bases from J, the junction kept 4 bases outside the gene matches. Germline V gene data show CDR1 as SQVTM and CDR2 as ANQGSEA.

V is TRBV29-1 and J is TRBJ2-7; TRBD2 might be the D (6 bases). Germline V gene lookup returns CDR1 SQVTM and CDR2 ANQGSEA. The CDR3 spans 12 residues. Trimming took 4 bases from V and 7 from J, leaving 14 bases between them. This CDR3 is CSVALPGGEQYF. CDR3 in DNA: TGCAGCGTTGCCCTTCCCGGAGGGGAGCAGTACTTC.

CDR3 nucleotides: TGTGCCAGCAGCTCCCCGGTGCTGTGGACCCAGTACTTC. Protein product: CASSSPVLWTQYF. The gene calls are TRBV28 and TRBJ2-5; D is unresolved. The CDR3 is 13 residues long. V was clipped by 6 bases and J by 7 bases, with 15 bases between them. Germline CDR1 is MDHEN and CDR2 is SYDVKM.

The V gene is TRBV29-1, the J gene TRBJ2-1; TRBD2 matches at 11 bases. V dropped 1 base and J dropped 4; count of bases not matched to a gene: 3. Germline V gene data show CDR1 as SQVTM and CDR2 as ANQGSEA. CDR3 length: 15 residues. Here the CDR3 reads CSVEAGTSGYNEQFF. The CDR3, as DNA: TGCAGCGTTGAAGCTGGGACTAGCGGTTACAATGAGCAGTTCTTC.